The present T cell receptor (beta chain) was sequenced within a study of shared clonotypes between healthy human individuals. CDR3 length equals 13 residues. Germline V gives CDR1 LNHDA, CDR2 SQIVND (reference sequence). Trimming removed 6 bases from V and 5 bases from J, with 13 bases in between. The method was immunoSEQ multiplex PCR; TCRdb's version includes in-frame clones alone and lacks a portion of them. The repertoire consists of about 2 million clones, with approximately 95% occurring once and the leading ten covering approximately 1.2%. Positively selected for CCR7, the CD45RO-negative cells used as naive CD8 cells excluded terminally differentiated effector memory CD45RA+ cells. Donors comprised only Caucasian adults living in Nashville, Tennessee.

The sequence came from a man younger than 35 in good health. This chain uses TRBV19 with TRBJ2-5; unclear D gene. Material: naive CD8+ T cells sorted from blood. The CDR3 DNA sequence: TGTGCCAGTAGCCCACTGAGCTCGGAGACCCAGTACTTC. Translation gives CASSPLSSETQYF.